Below are 13 T cell receptor beta chains sequenced from a single sample in a study of technical replicates of blood from several donors. The assay was immunoSEQ multiplex PCR, and TCRdb's table has in-frame clones only and misses some. The sample includes tens of thousands of clones, around 92% of them seen just once. Material for sequencing was T cells isolated from PBMCs. The source is a human donor in good health.

The rearrangement joins TRBV2 to TRBJ1-1, with D unresolved. V dropped 8 bases and J dropped 1 base, with 17 bases sitting between them. Germline V gene sequence: CDR1 SNHLY, CDR2 FYNNEI. The CDR3 contains 15 residues. The CDR3 bases are TGTGCCAGCGCTAGACCCGAATCGGGGAACACTGAAGCTTTCTTT. Translation gives CASARPESGNTEAFF.

The genes are TRBV27 and TRBJ1-1, with 12 nucleotides matching TRBD1. Per germline, CDR1 MNHEY and CDR2 SMNVEV (reference sequence). The CDR3 spans 18 residues. Trimming took 0 bases from V and 5 from J; bases not matched to a gene: 10. This CDR3 reads CASSLSAGQGAIRTEAFF. The CDR3 DNA reads as TGTGCCAGCAGTTTATCGGCGGGACAGGGGGCTATTAGGACTGAAGCTTTCTTT.

This chain links TRBV14 with TRBJ2-7; 10 nucleotides agree with TRBD1. The CDR3 is 15 residues long. The V segment lost 6 bases and the J segment 6 bases; nucleotides outside the gene matches: 11. Germline V gene data show CDR1 as SGHDN and CDR2 as FVKESK. The CDR3 DNA reads TGTGCCAGCAGTTCTTTGACAGGGGGCCGGATCGAGCAGTACTTC. Amino acids: CASSSLTGGRIEQYF.

This chain connects TRBV27 to TRBJ2-1; D may be TRBD2 (7 bases). The germline V gene encodes CDR1 MNHEY and CDR2 SMNVEV (reference sequence). V was clipped by 6 bases and J by 4 bases, with 16 bases between them. CDR3 length: 15 residues. CDR3: CASSPWGGAYNEQFF. The DNA of the CDR3 is TGTGCCAGCAGCCCGTGGGGGGGGGCATACAATGAGCAGTTCTTC.

The gene calls are TRBV7-2 and TRBJ2-3; D is undetermined. CDR3 length: 15 residues. Germline CDR1 is SGHTA and CDR2 is FQGNSA. V lost 8 bases, J lost 4 bases, and 19 bases lay in between. CDR3 loop: CASGLLQSVPDTQYF. CDR3 nucleotide sequence: TGTGCCAGCGGTTTATTACAGTCGGTCCCAGATACGCAGTATTTT.

CDR3 amino acids: CASRFAGGDTQYF. The DNA for the CDR3 is TGTGCCAGTAGGTTTGCTGGGGGGGATACGCAGTATTTT. The V call is TRBV19, the J call TRBJ2-3; tentative D call: TRBD2 (6 bases). This CDR3 is built from 13 residues. Germline V gives CDR1 LNHDA, CDR2 SQIVND (reference sequence). The V and J ends lost 6 bases and 6 bases respectively, with 13 bases between them.

The chain uses TRBV29-1 and TRBJ2-7; 8 nucleotides align to TRBD1. CDR1 is SQVTM and CDR2 is ANQGSEA in the germline V gene. The V gene end was trimmed by 1 base and the J gene end by 5 bases; junction bases not matched to a gene: 7. The CDR3 spans 14 residues. The CDR3 spells CSVEARQGIHEQYF. In DNA, the CDR3 is TGCAGCGTTGAAGCCCGACAGGGGATACACGAGCAGTACTTC.

This clone was detected a few times. This chain joins TRBV30 and TRBJ1-1; 7 bases agree with TRBD1. From germline, CDR1 is GTSNPN and CDR2 SVGIG (reference sequence). J gave up 7 bases and V 0 bases, and 5 bases lay outside the gene matches. This CDR3 has 13 residues. The CDR3 reads CAWSVQQGIEAFF. CDR3 nucleotide sequence: TGTGCCTGGAGTGTACAACAGGGGATTGAAGCTTTCTTT.

The CDR3 loop is CASSLSGLAGHEQYF. The CDR3 DNA sequence: TGCGCCAGCAGCTTGTCTGGACTAGCGGGACACGAGCAGTACTTC. The rearrangement uses TRBV5-1 and TRBJ2-7; 12 positions agree with TRBD2. CDR3 length: 15 amino acids. V shed 1 base and J 5 bases; nucleotides not matched to a gene: 4. The germline V gene has CDR1 SGHRS and CDR2 YFSETQ.

V is TRBV5-4 and J is TRBJ1-1; TRBD1 might be the D (6 bases). Germline CDR1 and CDR2: SGHNT and YYREEE (reference sequence). Trimming took 2 bases from V and 1 from J, leaving 15 bases between them. The CDR3 sequence is 16 residues long. The CDR3 loop is CASSFGGGAANTEAFF. As DNA, the CDR3 is TGTGCCAGCAGCTTTGGCGGGGGGGCAGCGAACACTGAAGCTTTCTTT. The variable domain in full, with the rest retrieved from reference TRBV5-4 and TRBJ1-1, is ETGVTQSPTHLIKTRGQQVTLRCSSQSGHNTVSWYQQALGQGPQFIFQYYREEENGRGNFPPRFSGLQFPNYSSELNVNALELDDSALYLCASSFGGGAANTEAFFGQGTRLTVV.

The gene calls are TRBV28 and TRBJ2-5; 9 positions agree with TRBD2. Germline V lookup: CDR1 MDHEN, CDR2 SYDVKM. The CDR3 is 15 amino acids. The trim removed 2 bases at V and 5 bases at J, leaving 6 bases unmatched. Here the CDR3 reads CASSLKASGMETQYF. The CDR3 DNA is TGTGCCAGCAGTTTAAAAGCTAGCGGGATGGAGACCCAGTACTTC. Based on the CDR3 plus reference TRBV28 and TRBJ2-5, the full variable domain is DVKVTQSSRYLVKRTGEKVFLECVQDMDHENMFWYRQDPGLGLRLIYFSYDVKMKEKGDIPEGYSVSREKKERFSLILESASTNQTSMYLCASSLKASGMETQYFGPGTRLLVL.

The sample holds one count of this clone. The J gene is TRBJ2-1, the V gene TRBV29-1; tentatively, D is TRBD2 (6 bases). The V and J ends lost 1 base and 4 bases respectively, with 14 bases between them. CDR1 SQVTM and CDR2 ANQGSEA come from the germline V gene. The CDR3 is 15 residues long. The CDR3 coding sequence is TGCAGCGTTGAAGGGAAGGAGCGGGTTTACAATGAGCAGTTCTTC. Amino acid sequence: CSVEGKERVYNEQFF.

V gene TRBV4-1 combines with J gene TRBJ1-1; TRBD1 agrees at 7 bases. CDR1 and CDR2 from the germline V gene are MGHRA and YSYEKL. The J segment lost 6 bases and the V segment lost 5 bases, leaving 21 bases of the junction unmatched. The CDR3 runs to 18 residues. CDR3 sequence: CASSALRQGKFYFAEAFF. CDR3 DNA sequence: TGCGCCAGCAGCGCCCTACGACAGGGTAAGTTCTATTTCGCTGAAGCTTTCTTT.